This T cell receptor beta chain derives from a study of tumor and adjacent non-tumor tissue in lung cancer. Background on the study: Patients comprised 12 adenocarcinoma, a couple of squamous cell carcinoma and 1 small cell lung cancer. Each sample yielded millions of productive TCRbeta reads on average.

Points from the study as a whole: Tumor TCR diversity, when higher, was linked to shorter survival.

This sample's RNA came from whole unsorted tissue. More than 3 cm separated this lung sample from the edge of the tumor. Newly diagnosed lung cancer patients had thoracic surgery in China, August–late 2014, without prior chemotherapy. This clonotype was seen a single time. Its specificity is not known. The library came from three nested PCR rounds adapted from ARM-PCR protocols. TCRdb redid the calling of the multiplex PCR reads with MiXCR, one entry per CDR3 protein. The sample lists over 100,000 distinct CDR3 sequences, 62% occurring once. Sequenced input: distant non-tumor lung tissue. This TCR derives from a man in his fifties or sixties with non-small cell lung cancer.

The CDR3 DNA reads as TGTGCCAGTAGTAATGGACGAACGCTCCAAGAGACCCAGTACTTC. This translates into CASSNGRTLQETQYF. The chain links TRBV28 to TRBJ2-5; D not certain. The CDR3 extends over 15 amino acids. V lost 9 bases and J 1 base, leaving 18 bases between the germline ends. Germline V gene sequence: CDR1 MDHEN, CDR2 SYDVKM.